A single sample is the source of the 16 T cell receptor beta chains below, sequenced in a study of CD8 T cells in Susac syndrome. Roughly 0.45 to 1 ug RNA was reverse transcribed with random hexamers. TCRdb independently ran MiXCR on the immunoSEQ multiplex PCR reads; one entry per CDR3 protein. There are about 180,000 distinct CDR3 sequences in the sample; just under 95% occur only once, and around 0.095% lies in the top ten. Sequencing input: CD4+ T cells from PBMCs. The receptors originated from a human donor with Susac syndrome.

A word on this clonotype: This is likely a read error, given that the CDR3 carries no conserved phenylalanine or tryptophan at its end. This CDR3 reads CASSPVPGQGIGELFC. DNA for the CDR3: TGTGCCAGCAGCCCAGTCCCGGGACAGGGGATCGGGGAGCTGTTTTGT. The chain uses TRBV5-4 and TRBJ2-2, with 10 bases lining up with TRBD1. CDR3 length: 16 amino acids. V was clipped by 4 bases and J by 7 bases; unmatched bases: 10. Germline V gives CDR1 SGHNT, CDR2 YYREEE (reference sequence).

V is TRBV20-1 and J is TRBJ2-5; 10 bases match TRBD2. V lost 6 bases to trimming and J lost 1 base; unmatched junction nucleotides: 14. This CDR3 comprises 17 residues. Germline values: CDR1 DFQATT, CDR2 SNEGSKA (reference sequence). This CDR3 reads CSARIAGGFPAQETQYF. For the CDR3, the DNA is TGCAGTGCCAGAATAGCGGGGGGTTTTCCCGCCCAAGAGACCCAGTACTTC.

CDR3 amino acids: CAWRGRWTLGYTF. In DNA form, the CDR3 reads TGTGCCTGGAGGGGCAGGTGGACCTTAGGCTACACCTTC. The chain employs TRBV30 and TRBJ1-2; no reliable D call. With 3 bases removed from V and 8 bases from J, the gap between germline ends came to 16 bases. CDR3 length: 13 residues. Germline V gene sequence: CDR1 GTSNPN, CDR2 SVGIG (reference sequence).

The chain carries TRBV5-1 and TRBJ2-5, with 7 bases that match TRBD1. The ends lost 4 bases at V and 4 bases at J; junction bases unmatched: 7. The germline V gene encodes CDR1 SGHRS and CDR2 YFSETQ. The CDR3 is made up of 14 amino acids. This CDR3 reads CASSPRQGRETQYF. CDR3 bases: TGCGCCAGCAGCCCACGACAGGGACGAGAGACCCAGTACTTC. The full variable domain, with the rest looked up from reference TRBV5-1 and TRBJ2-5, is KAGVTQTPRYLIKTRGQQVTLSCSPISGHRSVSWYQQTPGQGLQFLFEYFSETQRNKGNFPGRFSGRQFSNSRSEMNVSTLELGDSALYLCASSPRQGRETQYFGPGTRLLVL.

CDR3 in DNA: TGTGCCAGCAGCCAAAGGAACACCATATATTTT. Its translation: CASSQRNTIYF. The chain joins TRBV4-2 to TRBJ1-3, with D uncertain. The CDR3 is made up of 11 amino acids. Germline CDR1 and CDR2: LGHNA and YNFKEQ. Trimming took 2 bases from V and 7 from J, leaving 3 bases between them.

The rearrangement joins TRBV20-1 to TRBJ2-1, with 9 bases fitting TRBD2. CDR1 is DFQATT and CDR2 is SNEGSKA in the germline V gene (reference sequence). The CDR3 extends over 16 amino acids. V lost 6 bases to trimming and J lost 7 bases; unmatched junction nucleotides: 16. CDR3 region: CSAQGTWAGGPNEQFF. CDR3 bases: TGCAGTGCGCAGGGTACTTGGGCGGGAGGGCCGAATGAGCAGTTCTTC.

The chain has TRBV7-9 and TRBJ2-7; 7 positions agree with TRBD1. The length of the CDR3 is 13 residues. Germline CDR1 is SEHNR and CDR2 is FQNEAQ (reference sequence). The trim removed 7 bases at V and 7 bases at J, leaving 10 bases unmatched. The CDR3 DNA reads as TGTGCCAGCACAAATAGACAGGGTGTGGAGCAGTACTTC. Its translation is CASTNRQGVEQYF.

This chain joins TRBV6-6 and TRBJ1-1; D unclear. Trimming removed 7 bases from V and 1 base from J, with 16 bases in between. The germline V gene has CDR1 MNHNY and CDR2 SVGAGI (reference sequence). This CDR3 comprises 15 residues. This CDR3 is CASTDQDGPNTEAFF. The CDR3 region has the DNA TGTGCCAGCACGGACCAGGACGGACCGAACACTGAAGCTTTCTTT.

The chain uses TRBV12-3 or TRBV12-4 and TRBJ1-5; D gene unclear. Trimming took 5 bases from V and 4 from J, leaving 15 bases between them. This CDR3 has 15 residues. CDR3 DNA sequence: TGTGCCAGCAGTCCCTCTCGGCAGGCTAATCAGCCCCAGCATTTT. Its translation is CASSPSRQANQPQHF.

CDR3: CASSLERTAGYTF. The CDR3 DNA reads as TGCGCCAGCAGCCTGGAAAGGACAGCAGGCTACACCTTC. The chain links TRBV5-1 to TRBJ1-2, with D maybe TRBD1 (6 bases). V was clipped by 4 bases and J by 8 bases, with 15 bases between them. This CDR3 has 13 residues. The germline V gene has CDR1 SGHRS and CDR2 YFSETQ. Variable domain in full (rest from reference TRBV5-1 and TRBJ1-2): KAGVTQTPRYLIKTRGQQVTLSCSPISGHRSVSWYQQTPGQGLQFLFEYFSETQRNKGNFPGRFSGRQFSNSRSEMNVSTLELGDSALYLCASSLERTAGYTFGSGTRLTVV.

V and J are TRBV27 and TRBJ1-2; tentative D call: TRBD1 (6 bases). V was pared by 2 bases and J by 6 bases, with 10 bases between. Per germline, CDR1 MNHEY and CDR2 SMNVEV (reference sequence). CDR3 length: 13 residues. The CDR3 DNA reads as TGTGCCAGCAGTTTAAGGGGGTATGATGGCTACACCTTC. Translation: CASSLRGYDGYTF.

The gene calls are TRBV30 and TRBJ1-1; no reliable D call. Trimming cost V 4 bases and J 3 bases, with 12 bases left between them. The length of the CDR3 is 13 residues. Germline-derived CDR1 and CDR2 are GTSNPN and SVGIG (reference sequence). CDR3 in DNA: TGTGCCTGGATGAGCAGTTATTACACTGAAGCTTTCTTT. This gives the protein CAWMSSYYTEAFF.

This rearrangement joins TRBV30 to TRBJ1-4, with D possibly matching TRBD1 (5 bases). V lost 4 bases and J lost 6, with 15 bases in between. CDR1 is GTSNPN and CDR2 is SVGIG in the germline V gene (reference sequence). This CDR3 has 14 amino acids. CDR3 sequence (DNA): TGTGCCTGGACCTCAGGGACCGTTTATGAAAAACTGTTTTTT. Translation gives CAWTSGTVYEKLFF.

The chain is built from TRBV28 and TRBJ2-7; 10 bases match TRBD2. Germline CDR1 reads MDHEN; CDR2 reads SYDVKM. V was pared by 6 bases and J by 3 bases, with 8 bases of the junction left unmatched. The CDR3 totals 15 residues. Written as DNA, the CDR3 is TGTGCCAGCAGCCTGATTCTAGCGGGAGACTACGAGCAGTACTTC. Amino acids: CASSLILAGDYEQYF.

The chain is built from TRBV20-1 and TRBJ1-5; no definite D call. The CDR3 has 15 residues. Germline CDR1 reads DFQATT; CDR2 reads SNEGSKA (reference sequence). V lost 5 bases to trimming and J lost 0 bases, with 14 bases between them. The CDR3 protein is CSAGEQFYSNQPQHF. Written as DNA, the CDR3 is TGCAGTGCTGGCGAACAGTTCTATAGCAATCAGCCCCAGCATTTT.

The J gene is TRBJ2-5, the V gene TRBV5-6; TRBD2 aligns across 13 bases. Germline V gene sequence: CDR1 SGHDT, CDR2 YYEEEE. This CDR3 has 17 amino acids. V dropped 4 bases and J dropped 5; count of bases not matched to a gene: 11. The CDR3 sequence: CASSITGLAGDLETQYF. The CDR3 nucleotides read TGTGCCAGCAGCATAACTGGACTAGCGGGGGACCTCGAGACCCAGTACTTC.